These T cell receptor beta chains were read from a single sample in a study of blood T cell repertoires in COVID-19. Sequenced by immunoSEQ multiplex PCR; TCRdb stores in-frame clones only, minus some. The sample has fewer than 200,000 clones; around 83% are singletons. Specimen: PBMCs or T cells enriched from blood (not recorded which). Receptors were obtained from a woman aged 45-60 years in a cohort exposed to, infected with or recovered from COVID-19 (not recorded which). Each CDR3 is given with its conserved first and last residue. Where a row states a size, it is once, few, many or the class of an expanded clone; other rows omit it.

size: .; V: TRBV7-2; CDR3: CASSFLIQATEAFF
size: .; V: TRBV18; CDR3: CASSPRTGDRDTQYF
size: few; V: TRBV5-4; CDR3: CASSLQGAGTGELFF
size: .; V: TRBV7-8; CDR3: CASSLDRGAGGTDTQYF
size: .; V: TRBV3-1/TRBV3-2; CDR3: CASSLDSGNSPLHF
size: .; V: TRBV19; CDR3: CASSIRSAYNEQFF
size: .; V: TRBV30; CDR3: CAWSVVGDTEAFF
size: few; V: TRBV7-9; CDR3: CASRETSGGPETQYF
size: .; V: TRBV7-2; CDR3: CASSSGLGFNQPQHF
size: .; V: TRBV10-3; CDR3: CAALGTGGTGELFF
size: few; V: TRBV7-6; CDR3: CASSLGSGRVPKLFF
size: .; V: TRBV30; CDR3: CAWSGPTGSSYNEQFF
size: .; V: TRBV29-1; CDR3: CSGSDRGRTGELFF
size: once; V: TRBV6-1; CDR3: CASSESKGLAGGLGTDTQYF
size: .; V: TRBV5-5; CDR3: CASSGGTGTYTEQFF
size: .; V: TRBV18; CDR3: CASSPSRRENEKLFF
size: .; V: TRBV2; CDR3: CASSGALADRGGELFF
size: once; V: TRBV6-2/TRBV6-3; CDR3: CASSRTGSADTQYF
size: once; V: TRBV27; CDR3: CASSLLTGGTLHF
size: .; V: TRBV5-4; CDR3: CASSLAAGGYDNEQFF
size: .; V: TRBV2; CDR3: CASSEYRVGEKLFF
size: .; V: TRBV4-2; CDR3: CASSQEGLATPSTDTQYF
size: .; V: TRBV5-1; CDR3: CASSLEAEQFF
size: .; V: TRBV28; CDR3: CASSSTGQGQETQYF
size: .; V: TRBV29-1; CDR3: CSTRRGRDNGAYEQYF
size: .; V: TRBV29-1; CDR3: CSVESAVNTEAFF
size: .; V: TRBV2; CDR3: CASRARVLSGEQFF
size: .; V: TRBV28; CDR3: CASSPGINYGYTF
size: .; V: TRBV18; CDR3: CASSLGTSGEYEQYF